This entry concerns a single T cell receptor (beta chain). This record comes from a study of early T cells in non-severe SARS-CoV-2 infection. Germline V CDR1 and CDR2: SEHNR, FQNEAQ (reference sequence). V lost 2 bases and J 7 bases, leaving 15 bases between the germline ends. This CDR3 has 16 amino acids. Individual cDNA molecules each received unique molecular identifiers attached to them. TCRdb reprocessed the 5' RACE reads with MiXCR, giving one entry per CDR3 protein. This sample carries over 85,000 distinct CDR3 sequences, 16% of them seen once, and the ten largest clones take around 1.3%. The chain uses TRBV7-9 and TRBJ1-6; D is perhaps TRBD1 (5 bases). The sequenced sample was whole blood. The receptor comes from an adult who was a healthcare worker with PCR-confirmed SARS-CoV-2 infection or an uninfected control (not recorded which). In DNA form, the CDR3 reads TGTGCCAGCAGCTTAAGCAGGGCCGGGCGGAATTCACCCCTCCACTTT. Its protein product is CASSLSRAGRNSPLHF.